Listed below are T cell receptor beta chains from one sample, sequenced in a study of T cells in Graves' hyperthyroidism and ophthalmopathy. Using its own MiXCR run on the multiplex PCR reads, TCRdb lists one record per CDR3 protein. The profile shows about 350,000 distinct CDR3 sequences, 19% of them singletons. Input material: blood. These TCRs come from a woman under 30 with Graves' hyperthyroidism. Both conserved end residues are part of each CDR3. The D gene is left open where the match is weak. The size entry is marked missing in some rows and otherwise reads once, few, many or a size class.

clone_size: many
v_call: TRBV28
j_call: TRBJ1-3
d_call: TRBD1
cdr3_length: 13
cdr3_aa: CASRTGTGNTIYF

clone_size: many
v_call: TRBV6-1
j_call: TRBJ1-3
d_call: -
cdr3_length: 16
cdr3_aa: CASSRDVVLSGNTIYF

clone_size: many
v_call: TRBV24-1
j_call: TRBJ2-7
d_call: -
cdr3_length: 12
cdr3_aa: CATSGVGYEQYF

clone_size: many
v_call: TRBV9
j_call: TRBJ2-5
d_call: -
cdr3_length: 15
cdr3_aa: CASSVATTSQETQYF

clone_size: many
v_call: TRBV5-1
j_call: TRBJ1-1
d_call: -
cdr3_length: 14
cdr3_aa: CASSLDTVNTEAFF

clone_size: many
v_call: TRBV9
j_call: TRBJ1-1
d_call: TRBD1
cdr3_length: 19
cdr3_aa: CASSASTGANRDPRAEAFF

clone_size: many
v_call: TRBV6-5
j_call: TRBJ2-5
d_call: TRBD2
cdr3_length: 16
cdr3_aa: CASSIESGGAKETQYF

clone_size: -
v_call: TRBV20-1
j_call: TRBJ2-1
d_call: -
cdr3_length: 15
cdr3_aa: CSAPTSTPNANEQFF

clone_size: -
v_call: TRBV12-3/TRBV12-4
j_call: TRBJ1-5
d_call: -
cdr3_length: 14
cdr3_aa: CASRGTPSNQPQHF

clone_size: many
v_call: TRBV7-2
j_call: TRBJ1-1
d_call: -
cdr3_length: 14
cdr3_aa: CASTSGAGYTEAFF

clone_size: -
v_call: TRBV12-5
j_call: TRBJ2-2
d_call: -
cdr3_length: 14
cdr3_aa: CASGLVPNTGELFF

clone_size: many
v_call: TRBV10-3
j_call: TRBJ2-7
d_call: -
cdr3_length: 14
cdr3_aa: CAISVGRNTYEQYF

clone_size: few
v_call: TRBV7-2
j_call: TRBJ2-5
d_call: -
cdr3_length: 14
cdr3_aa: CASSLGGNGETQYF

clone_size: many
v_call: TRBV6-5
j_call: TRBJ2-2
d_call: -
cdr3_length: 16
cdr3_aa: CASSYLDVANTGELFF

clone_size: many
v_call: TRBV20-1
j_call: TRBJ1-1
d_call: -
cdr3_length: 13
cdr3_aa: CLAREGGDTEAFF

clone_size: many
v_call: TRBV6-5
j_call: TRBJ2-5
d_call: -
cdr3_length: 14
cdr3_aa: CASSYGTARETQYF

clone_size: many
v_call: TRBV12-5
j_call: TRBJ1-2
d_call: -
cdr3_length: 13
cdr3_aa: CASGQQTDYGYTF

clone_size: many
v_call: TRBV12-5
j_call: TRBJ1-2
d_call: -
cdr3_length: 17
cdr3_aa: CASGSDRYGAANYGYTF